One sample yielded the 16 T cell receptor beta chains listed below, sequenced in a study of cytomegalovirus exposure and HLA in healthy donors. A multiplex PCR was run with 60 Vbeta primers and 13 Jbeta primers. Clones were sequenced by immunoSEQ multiplex PCR, and TCRdb holds only the in-frame ones, with some missing. The sample has 150,000 to 200,000 clones, roughly 86% seen once. The sample comprised PBMCs. The receptors originated from a woman younger than 35 in good health and CMV-seronegative.

CDR3 residues: CASSAWTGGNYGYTF. The CDR3, as DNA: TGTGCCAGTAGTGCCTGGACAGGGGGGAACTATGGCTACACCTTC. This chain connects TRBV19 to TRBJ1-2; TRBD1 aligns across 10 bases. In germline, CDR1 is LNHDA, CDR2 SQIVND (reference sequence). The CDR3 totals 15 residues. Trimming took 5 bases from V and 2 from J; bases not matched to a gene: 5.

J is TRBJ1-1 and V is TRBV2, with D possibly TRBD1 on 5 matching bases. Germline CDR1 SNHLY, CDR2 FYNNEI. This CDR3 spans 17 amino acids. V was shortened by 6 bases and J by 1 base, with 21 bases between the two germline ends. The chain's CDR3 is CASSQAGGGLGNTEAFF. CDR3 nucleotide sequence: TGTGCCAGCAGCCAGGCGGGGGGGGGACTAGGGAACACTGAAGCTTTCTTT.

This chain links TRBV18 with TRBJ2-1; 8 positions agree with TRBD2. The CDR3 is 15 residues long. Unmatched junction bases numbered 5, after V lost 2 bases and J lost 5 bases. Germline-derived CDR1 and CDR2 are KGHSH and LQKENI. The CDR3 sequence: CASSPIGTRDNEQFF. The CDR3 bases are TGTGCCAGCTCACCAATAGGGACTAGGGACAATGAGCAGTTCTTC.

This clone has a handful of counts. The rearrangement uses TRBV27 and TRBJ2-1; 11 bases fit TRBD2. Looked up from germline, CDR1 is MNHEY and CDR2 is SMNVEV (reference sequence). The CDR3 loop spans 17 amino acids. Trimming at V came to 6 bases and at J to 7 bases, leaving 14 bases not matched to a gene. CDR3 region: CASRDLAGGSRGNEQFF. CDR3 coding DNA: TGTGCCAGCAGGGATCTAGCGGGAGGTTCTCGGGGGAATGAGCAGTTCTTC.

The chain is built from TRBV30 and TRBJ1-3; D is possibly TRBD1 (5 bases). In germline, CDR1 is GTSNPN, CDR2 SVGIG (reference sequence). The V end was cut by 2 bases, the J end by 2 bases, with 16 bases between. The CDR3 contains 16 residues. Written as DNA, the CDR3 is TGTGCCTGGAGTCCAAAGGGGCCGAATACTGGAAACACCATATATTTT. Residues: CAWSPKGPNTGNTIYF.

This clone has a handful of counts. The genes are TRBV5-4 and TRBJ1-1; TRBD1 aligns across 7 bases. CDR1 and CDR2 (germline): SGHNT, YYREEE (reference sequence). The CDR3 covers 15 residues. Trimming cost V 5 bases and J 0 bases; bases outside gene matches: 7. The CDR3 DNA reads as TGTGCCAGCAGTAGGGACAGCGCAATGAACACTGAAGCTTTCTTT. Encoded protein: CASSRDSAMNTEAFF.

The gene calls are TRBV23-1 and TRBJ2-2, with 7 bases fitting TRBD1. TRBV23-1 falls under the ORF class, with uncertain function. Germline trimming cut 0 bases from V and 1 base from J; bases unmatched to any gene: 11. The CDR3 covers 19 residues. In DNA, the CDR3 is TGCGCCAGCAGTCAATCGAGACAGGGTCCCGCCTTGAACACCGGGGAGCTGTTTTTT. Amino acids: CASSQSRQGPALNTGELFF.

V is TRBV19 and J is TRBJ2-7; the D gene is possibly TRBD1 (6 bases). The CDR3 is 13 amino acids. V gave up 4 bases and J gave up 2 bases, with 9 bases separating them. Germline lookup yields CDR1 LNHDA and CDR2 SQIVND (reference sequence). CDR3 amino acids: CASSTGQTYEQYF. Written as DNA, the CDR3 is TGTGCCAGTAGTACTGGACAGACCTACGAGCAGTACTTC.

The chain couples TRBV7-8 to TRBJ2-7, with 7 positions matching TRBD1. V trimming: 2 bases; J trimming: 6 bases; junction bases outside the gene matches: 4. This CDR3 is 13 amino acids long. Germline CDR1 reads SGHVS; CDR2 reads FQNEAQ. CDR3 DNA: TGTGCCAGCAGCTTAAGGGGACAGAGCGAGCAGTACTTC. Translated, it gives CASSLRGQSEQYF.

J is TRBJ2-2 and V is TRBV11-3; D ambiguous. Trimming removed 1 base at V and 3 bases at J, with 6 bases between. The CDR3 contains 14 residues. The germline V gene encodes CDR1 SGHNT and CDR2 YENEEA. This CDR3 reads CASSLGGYTGELFF. The CDR3 coding sequence is TGTGCCAGCAGCTTAGGTGGCTACACCGGGGAGCTGTTTTTT.

The chain links TRBV7-6 to TRBJ2-7, with 10 nucleotides matching TRBD2. This CDR3 is 16 amino acids long. Germline V gene sequence: CDR1 SGHVS, CDR2 FNYEAQ. V lost 2 bases, J lost 6 bases, and 10 bases stayed unmatched. The CDR3 DNA reads TGTGCCAGCAGCTTAAGTGCTAGCGGGAGTAGTGGCGAGCAGTACTTC. Its translation: CASSLSASGSSGEQYF.

The rearrangement links TRBV7-2 to TRBJ1-6, with no clear D. Germline CDR1 and CDR2: SGHTA and FQGNSA. With 1 base removed from V and 12 bases from J, the gap between germline ends came to 10 bases. The CDR3 contains 13 residues. CDR3 sequence reads: CASSLEAILPLHF. CDR3 nucleotide sequence: TGTGCCAGCAGCTTAGAAGCCATCCTACCCCTCCACTTT. Full variable domain (remainder filled in from reference TRBV7-2 and TRBJ1-6): GAGVSQSPSNKVTEKGKDVELRCDPISGHTALYWYRQSLGQGLEFLIYFQGNSAPDKSGLPSDRFSAERTGGSVSTLTIQRTQQEDSAVYLCASSLEAILPLHFGNGTRLTVT.

This clone occurred a few times. The chain combines TRBV30 with TRBJ1-1, with D possibly being TRBD1 (5 bases). Germline CDR1 and CDR2: GTSNPN and SVGIG (reference sequence). This CDR3 is built from 12 residues. Trimming pared 2 bases from V and 3 bases from J, leaving 7 bases between. CDR3 region: CAWSPGDTEAFF. The CDR3 DNA sequence: TGTGCCTGGAGTCCGGGGGACACTGAAGCTTTCTTT.

The V call is TRBV6-5, the J call TRBJ2-3, with D tentatively TRBD1 (6 bases). Germline CDR1 reads MNHEY; CDR2 reads SVGAGI. Trimming stripped 6 bases from V and 6 bases from J, with 16 bases between. There are 14 residues in the CDR3. CDR3 nucleotide sequence: TGTGCCAGCAGCCATCCGGGACACGTGGATACGCAGTATTTT. Translation gives CASSHPGHVDTQYF.

This chain joins TRBV9 and TRBJ1-6, with D maybe TRBD1 (5 bases). CDR1 SGDLS and CDR2 YYNGEE come from the germline V gene. Trimming shortened V by 4 bases and J by 7 bases, and 18 bases separated the two germline ends. The CDR3 sequence is 16 residues long. CDR3 protein: CASSPTASGSNSPLHF. In DNA, the CDR3 is TGTGCCAGCAGCCCGACAGCTTCAGGGTCGAATTCACCCCTCCACTTT.

This chain uses TRBV30 with TRBJ2-1; 8 bases map to TRBD2. V was clipped by 5 bases and J by 8 bases; unmatched bases: 11. The CDR3 consists of 14 residues. Germline lookup yields CDR1 GTSNPN and CDR2 SVGIG (reference sequence). The CDR3: CAWVKPGLGYEQFF. CDR3 bases: TGTGCCTGGGTAAAACCGGGACTAGGATATGAGCAGTTCTTC.